Below, one T cell receptor (beta chain) is given with its context. Its antigen is currently not known. Per-nucleotide qualities are absent, and no much larger clonotype sits a single base away. This entry comes from a study of beta chain features in type 1 diabetes (dated by TCRdb to the late 2010s). As for the study more broadly: No differences in mean age, gender distribution, total cell number or subset yield were found between patients and healthy donors. The study compared TCRB repertoires of sorted circulating CD4+ T cell subsets between recently diagnosed type 1 diabetes patients and matched healthy donors. Across all samples, some 110,000,000 sorted cells were examined, and cell number per subset correlated strongly with RNA yield. Regulatory and stem cell-like memory subsets were isolated from only 8 patients and about eight healthy donors, whereas naive and central memory subsets came from all 30 or so donors.

CDR1 and CDR2 are read off the germline V gene as KGHSH and LQKENI. Including cysteine and phenylalanine, the CDR3 has 12 amino acids. Here the CDR3 DNA is all that survives: 36 bases in frame from base 1. V drops 6 bases and J drops 3 bases, leaving 9 bases in between. All of the isolated RNA was reverse transcribed with the High Capacity cDNA Reverse Transcription Kit, so expressed TCRB transcripts were sequenced. Deep immunoSEQ sequencing was performed on naive, central memory and regulatory T cell samples, with an average of approximately 3.9 million total reads per sample. Sorted cells were lysed in RLT buffer, and RNA was extracted using DNase-treated RNeasy Micro or Mini kits according to cell number. To prevent cross-contamination, each cell subset was processed individually, whereas patient and healthy donor samples were processed jointly. TCRB sequences were amplified from cDNA with the immunoSEQ multiplex PCR, producing 87-bp fragments spanning the CDR3 region. Amplicons were sequenced on the Illumina HiSeq platform. In the paper's pipeline: Synthetic template baselines were used to correct PCR bias computationally, reads within Hamming distance 2 were collapsed together, and singletons that could not be merged were discarded. Reads were aligned to IMGT to assign V, D and J genes, CDR3 length, and insertions or deletions at six rearrangement sites. Clonotype counts were normalized to sorted cell number within each subset before computing true diversity and Gini coefficients with the tcR R package. The overlap coefficient, calculated on TCRB nucleotide sequences, was used to measure repertoire sharing. TCRdb took this table from immuneACCESS and kept in-frame rearrangements with V and J called. Such tables lack part of the clones; where checked against another copy, unresolved V genes explain under half of the gap, and the rest is unexplained. The V and J calls and the clone size are those of that table, but D and trimming were determined from the DNA. The sample table holds some 160,000 clones, of which 8.5% to 10% were seen once. The ten top clones hold around 0.64% of the sample.

The full study reports these points: PCR might favor shorter templates, but patient and control samples were amplified and corrected together, so any skew would affect both groups equally. At VDJ recombination sites, type 1 diabetes patients had fewer insertions and more deleted nucleotides, which implies abnormalities in thymic rearrangement. The naive, central memory and regulatory TCRB repertoires appeared to resemble one another more closely among patients than among healthy donors. Because cDNA rather than genomic DNA was sequenced, highly expressing activated cells could have been over-represented, although no difference in activation and CD3 levels was found between groups. HLA sub-analyses involved small numbers of individuals, so any influence of HLA type on TCRB rearrangement remained unresolved. A moderate but significant shortening of TCRB CDR3 length was observed in type 1 diabetes patients in all four CD4+ subsets.

Each donor gave one peripheral blood draw, roughly 0.11 L on average, collected into heparinised tubes. Naive, central memory, regulatory and stem cell-like memory CD4+ T cells were sorted on a BD FACSAria II using a panel including CD45RO, CCR7, CD25, CD127, CD95 and CD27. Every sorted population had a purity above 95%. PBMCs were separated immediately by Lymphoprep density gradient centrifugation and were stained directly, without being cultured. Samples were stained and sorted in pairs, with one healthy donor and one patient per experiment, so that batch effects were minimized. This TCR derives from a woman in her 30s with type 1 diabetes. This chain is built from TRBV18 and TRBJ2-7, with the identity of the D gene unclear. The sequencing input was central memory CD4+ T cells from blood. The DNA reads TGTGCCAGCTCGCCAGCCAGCTACGAGCAGTACTTC. This sequence encodes CASSPASYEQYF.